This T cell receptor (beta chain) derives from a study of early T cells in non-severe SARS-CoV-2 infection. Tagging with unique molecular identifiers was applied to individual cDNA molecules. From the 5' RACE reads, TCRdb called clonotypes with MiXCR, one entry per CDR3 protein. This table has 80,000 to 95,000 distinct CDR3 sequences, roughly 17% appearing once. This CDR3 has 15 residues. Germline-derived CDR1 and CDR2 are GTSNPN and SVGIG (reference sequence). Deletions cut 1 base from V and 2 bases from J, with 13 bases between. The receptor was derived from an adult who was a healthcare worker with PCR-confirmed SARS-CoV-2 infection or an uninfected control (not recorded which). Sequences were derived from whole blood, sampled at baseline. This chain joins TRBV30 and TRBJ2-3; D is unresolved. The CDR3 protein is CAWSEVRIATDTQYF. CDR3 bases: TGTGCCTGGAGTGAGGTACGGATCGCCACAGATACGCAGTATTTT. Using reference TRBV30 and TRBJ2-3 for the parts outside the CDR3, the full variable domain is SQTIHQWPATLVQPVGSPLSLECTVEGTSNPNLYWYRQAAGRGLQLLFYSVGIGQISSEVPQNLSASRPQDRQFILSSKKLLLSDSGFYLCAWSEVRIATDTQYFGPGTRLTVL.